One sample yielded the 29 T cell receptor beta chains listed below, sequenced in a study of human T cells and chemical hapten exposure. TCRdb reprocessed the RACE reads via MiXCR and lists one record per CDR3 protein. The data contain about 98,000 distinct CDR3 sequences, about a tenth of them singletons. Time point reported: pre-sensitization, week 0. Treatment here: therapeutic diphenylcyclopropenone sensitization with weekly scalp DPC. Sequencing used whole blood, obtained in connection with sensitization to the hapten diphenylcyclopropenone (DPC). The receptors derive from a woman between 55 and 75 years old with alopecia areata. Some clones in this sample may be carry-over from other donors' samples.

This clonotype was detected only a few times. V is TRBV6-1 and J is TRBJ2-3; no clear D. Germline V lookup: CDR1 MNHNS, CDR2 SASEGT. The CDR3 contains 12 residues. Trimming pared 6 bases from V and 7 bases from J, leaving 11 bases between. CDR3 protein: CASRVSPHTQYF. The CDR3 DNA follows: TGTGCCAGCAGGGTCTCACCTCATACGCAGTATTTT.

This clonotype appeared many times. The gene calls are TRBV18 and TRBJ2-5; no clear D. CDR1 and CDR2 from the germline V gene are KGHSH and LQKENI. This CDR3 is 16 amino acids long. Trimming pared 6 bases from V and 2 bases from J, leaving 19 bases between. The CDR3 here is CASSPYNGVLQETQYF. In nucleotides, the CDR3 is TGTGCCAGCTCCCCGTACAATGGGGTCCTTCAAGAGACCCAGTACTTC.

This clonotype has a handful of counts. The rearrangement joins TRBV12-3 or TRBV12-4 to TRBJ1-2; D is unresolved. Trimming removed 6 bases at V and 4 bases at J, with 12 bases between. The CDR3 contains 13 residues. In DNA form, the CDR3 reads TGTGCCAGCAGCCCTAACGGTTCCTATGGCTACACCTTC. Translated, it gives CASSPNGSYGYTF.

This clonotype showed up many times. This chain connects TRBV7-2 to TRBJ1-3, with unresolved D. This CDR3 is 15 amino acids long. V lost 0 bases and J 0 bases, leaving 6 bases between the germline ends. The germline V gene encodes CDR1 SGHTA and CDR2 FQGNSA. The CDR3 region has the DNA TGTGCCAGCAGCTTAGCTGACCCCTCTGGAAACACCATATATTTT. Its translation: CASSLADPSGNTIYF. The full variable domain, completed using reference TRBV7-2 and TRBJ1-3, is GAGVSQSPSNKVTEKGKDVELRCDPISGHTALYWYRQSLGQGLEFLIYFQGNSAPDKSGLPSDRFSAERTGGSVSTLTIQRTQQEDSAVYLCASSLADPSGNTIYFGEGSWLTVV.

The table lists this clonotype with many counts. V is TRBV7-2 and J is TRBJ2-7; 9 bases align to TRBD1. CDR3 length: 15 residues. Germline V gene lookup returns CDR1 SGHTA and CDR2 FQGNSA. The V gene end was trimmed by 5 bases and the J gene end by 3 bases; junction bases not matched to a gene: 8. CDR3 protein: CASSLTGQGVYEQYF. CDR3 nucleotides: TGTGCCAGCAGCCTAACGGGACAGGGTGTCTACGAGCAGTACTTC. The full variable domain, in which reference TRBV7-2 and TRBJ2-7 provide the parts outside the CDR3, is GAGVSQSPSNKVTEKGKDVELRCDPISGHTALYWYRQSLGQGLEFLIYFQGNSAPDKSGLPSDRFSAERTGGSVSTLTIQRTQQEDSAVYLCASSLTGQGVYEQYFGPGTRLTVT.

The chain has TRBV20-1 and TRBJ2-5; TRBD2 aligns across 10 bases. In germline, CDR1 is DFQATT, CDR2 SNEGSKA (reference sequence). The CDR3 loop spans 14 amino acids. Unmatched junction bases numbered 4, after V lost 5 bases and J lost 1 base. CDR3 region: CSAQGLAIQETQYF. The CDR3 DNA reads TGCAGTGCTCAGGGACTAGCGATCCAAGAGACCCAGTACTTC.

CDR3: CASSVRGQGMGETQYF. The CDR3 DNA follows: TGTGCCAGCAGTGTACGCGGACAGGGGATGGGGGAGACCCAGTACTTC. This rearrangement joins TRBV2 to TRBJ2-5; TRBD1 agrees at 9 bases. The length of the CDR3 is 16 residues. V lost 4 bases to trimming and J lost 5 bases; unmatched junction nucleotides: 11. Germline-derived CDR1 and CDR2 are SNHLY and FYNNEI.

V gene TRBV13 combines with J gene TRBJ2-7; D not resolved. With 5 bases removed from V and 7 bases from J, the gap between germline ends came to 12 bases. From germline, CDR1 is PRHDT and CDR2 FYEKMQ (reference sequence). The CDR3 covers 12 residues. The CDR3 DNA is TGTGCCAGCAGCGCATCACCAGTTGAGCAGTACTTC. It yields the protein CASSASPVEQYF.

The sample holds many counts of this clonotype. The genes are TRBV4-1 and TRBJ1-2; D remains unclear. Per germline, CDR1 MGHRA and CDR2 YSYEKL. Trimming shortened V by 0 bases and J by 4 bases, and 12 bases separated the two germline ends. The CDR3 consists of 15 residues. The chain's CDR3 is CASSQDEGTPYGYTF. The CDR3 nucleotides read TGCGCCAGCAGCCAAGATGAAGGAACACCCTATGGCTACACCTTC.

This sequence joins TRBV29-1 and TRBJ2-3; D ambiguous. Germline V CDR1 and CDR2: SQVTM, ANQGSEA. The CDR3 consists of 12 residues. V was cut by 6 bases and J by 2 bases, with 9 bases left in between. The chain's CDR3 is CSVWLPTDTQYF. The CDR3 DNA sequence: TGCAGCGTATGGCTACCCACAGATACGCAGTATTTT.

At least ten counts were recorded for this clonotype. The CDR3 loop reads CSAGLAGGPSDTQYF. DNA of the CDR3: TGCAGTGCTGGACTAGCGGGGGGGCCATCAGATACGCAGTATTTT. V gene TRBV20-1 combines with J gene TRBJ2-3, with 15 bases fitting TRBD2. The V gene's germline CDR1 is DFQATT and CDR2 SNEGSKA (reference sequence). This CDR3 spans 15 amino acids. Unmatched junction bases numbered 4, after V lost 5 bases and J lost 4 bases.

V usage is TRBV5-4 and J usage is TRBJ2-5; no firm D call. The V gene lost 0 bases and the J gene lost 1 base, with 4 bases spanning the gap. The CDR3 has 13 residues. Germline CDR1 is SGHNT and CDR2 is YYREEE (reference sequence). As DNA, the CDR3 is TGTGCCAGCAGCTTGGACCTCCAAGAGACCCAGTACTTC. It yields the protein CASSLDLQETQYF.

The chain links TRBV18 to TRBJ2-7; D is perhaps TRBD2 (6 bases). V was clipped by 3 bases and J by 1 base, with 16 bases between them. This CDR3 has 16 residues. Looked up from germline, CDR1 is KGHSH and CDR2 is LQKENI. The CDR3 DNA is TGTGCCAGCTCACCGGGGGGTGGCTCCACATCCTACGAGCAGTACTTC. It encodes CASSPGGGSTSYEQYF.

The V call is TRBV5-1, the J call TRBJ1-1; 11 nucleotides agree with TRBD1. Germline-derived CDR1 and CDR2 are SGHRS and YFSETQ. V trimming: 3 bases; J trimming: 3 bases; junction bases outside the gene matches: 4. The CDR3 is made up of 15 amino acids. The CDR3 here is CASSSGTGGYTEAFF. In DNA form, the CDR3 reads TGCGCCAGCAGCTCCGGGACAGGGGGTTACACTGAAGCTTTCTTT.

V gene TRBV10-3 combines with J gene TRBJ2-5; D remains ambiguous. Germline assignment: CDR1 ENHRY and CDR2 SYGVKD. The V end lost 0 bases, the J end lost 6 bases, and 2 bases lay between the germline ends. The CDR3 is 11 amino acids. The DNA for the CDR3 is TGTGCCATCAGTGAGTCAAAGACCCAGTACTTC. Translating it yields CAISESKTQYF.

This clonotype appeared a few times. This rearrangement joins TRBV4-2 to TRBJ1-1; D is perhaps TRBD1 (5 bases). Germline V gene sequence: CDR1 LGHNA, CDR2 YNFKEQ. The ends were cut back, 4 bases at V and 4 bases at J, with 19 bases in the middle. This CDR3 contains 16 residues. CDR3 DNA: TGTGCCAGCAGCCTCGACGGGGCCTCGGGTTCCACTGAAGCTTTCTTT. Its translation: CASSLDGASGSTEAFF.

This clonotype was seen a handful of times. This chain joins TRBV3-1 and TRBJ2-1; TRBD2 aligns across 12 bases. CDR3 size: 16 residues. V shed 4 bases, J shed 9 bases, and the junction held 10 bases outside the gene matches. Germline-derived CDR1 and CDR2 are LGHDT and YNNKEL (reference sequence). CDR3 sequence: CASSRALAGGRSEQFF. The CDR3 nucleotides are TGTGCCAGCAGCCGAGCCCTAGCGGGGGGGCGTAGTGAGCAGTTCTTC.

This clonotype was observed many times. V is TRBV5-1 and J is TRBJ1-1; TRBD1 matches 10 bases. With V trimmed by 3 bases and J by 5 bases, 10 bases remained unmatched. This CDR3 comprises 16 residues. CDR1 is SGHRS, CDR2 YFSETQ, per germline. CDR3: CASSSDRQGAWTEAFF. The CDR3 DNA sequence: TGCGCCAGCAGCTCGGACCGACAGGGGGCATGGACTGAAGCTTTCTTT.

This clonotype was seen a few times. This chain's CDR3 is CASSLTSTNEQFF. For the CDR3, the DNA is TGCGCCAGCAGCTTGACTAGCACCAATGAGCAGTTCTTC. The rearrangement uses TRBV5-1 and TRBJ2-1, with D maybe TRBD2 (6 bases). Per the germline V gene, CDR1 is SGHRS and CDR2 is YFSETQ. V lost 1 base and J lost 6, with 8 bases in between. This CDR3 is built from 13 residues.

This clonotype was seen repeatedly, ten times or more. The chain employs TRBV5-1 and TRBJ2-1, with 7 bases aligning to TRBD2. Germline CDR1 and CDR2: SGHRS and YFSETQ. The CDR3 runs 12 residues. V shed 4 bases, J shed 7 bases, and the junction held 2 bases outside the gene matches. The CDR3 here is CASSGEGNEQFF. For the CDR3, the DNA is TGCGCCAGCAGCGGGGAGGGTAATGAGCAGTTCTTC.

This clonotype was picked up many times. The chain links TRBV20-1 to TRBJ1-2; TRBD1 aligns across 10 bases. Germline assignment: CDR1 DFQATT and CDR2 SNEGSKA (reference sequence). The J segment lost 7 bases and the V segment lost 3 bases, leaving 11 bases of the junction unmatched. The CDR3 contains 15 residues. Written as DNA, the CDR3 is TGCAGTGCTAGGCCCAAAGGGGGACAGGGGCCTGGCTACACCTTC. Protein product: CSARPKGGQGPGYTF.

Only a few counts were recorded for this clonotype. The V and J genes are TRBV9 and TRBJ2-1; 9 nucleotides match TRBD2. The CDR3 contains 15 residues. Germline trimming cut 5 bases from V and 6 bases from J; bases unmatched to any gene: 9. The germline V gene has CDR1 SGDLS and CDR2 YYNGEE. CDR3 bases: TGTGCCAGCAGTCACACAGGACTAGCGCGCAATGAGCAGTTCTTC. Its protein is CASSHTGLARNEQFF.

This clonotype has a count of ten or more. The chain couples TRBV7-6 to TRBJ2-1; D remains ambiguous. V was shortened by 5 bases and J by 8 bases, with 28 bases between the two germline ends. In germline, CDR1 is SGHVS, CDR2 FNYEAQ. The CDR3 has 18 residues. As DNA, the CDR3 is TGTGCCAGCAGCCTACCATCGACTGGGATAAGTCATAAGGATGAGCAGTTCTTC. This encodes CASSLPSTGISHKDEQFF.

J is TRBJ2-7 and V is TRBV27; 7 bases line up with TRBD2. CDR3 size: 11 residues. Germline-derived CDR1 and CDR2 are MNHEY and SMNVEV (reference sequence). The V gene end was trimmed by 8 bases and the J gene end by 6 bases; junction bases not matched to a gene: 4. In nucleotides, the CDR3 is TGTGCCAGCTTCTGGGGGGGCGAGCAGTACTTC. Protein sequence: CASFWGGEQYF.

This clonotype was counted a few times. This chain joins TRBV10-1 and TRBJ1-2, with D unclear. V was pared by 0 bases and J by 8 bases, with 16 bases between. Germline lookup yields CDR1 WNHNN and CDR2 SYGVQD (reference sequence). This CDR3 is built from 15 residues. The CDR3 reads CASSESGAGLGGYTF. In DNA, the CDR3 is TGCGCCAGCAGTGAGTCCGGCGCAGGTTTGGGCGGCTACACCTTC.

This clonotype was seen repeatedly, ten times or more. V gene TRBV7-3 combines with J gene TRBJ2-7; 7 bases fit TRBD2. Trimming removed 1 base from V and 3 bases from J; junction bases left unmatched: 3. Germline loops: CDR1 SGHTA, CDR2 FQGTGA. The CDR3 is 14 amino acids. CDR3 nucleotides: TGTGCCAGCAGCTTAAGCGGGGACTACTACGAGCAGTACTTC. It yields the protein CASSLSGDYYEQYF.

This clonotype showed up just a few times. The chain couples TRBV5-4 to TRBJ1-4; tentatively, D is TRBD1 (5 bases). Germline CDR1 and CDR2: SGHNT and YYREEE (reference sequence). The V and J ends lost 4 bases and 0 bases respectively, with 10 bases between them. CDR3 length equals 15 residues. The DNA for the CDR3 is TGTGCCAGCAGCCTGGACATTTCAACTAATGAAAAACTGTTTTTT. It specifies CASSLDISTNEKLFF.

This clonotype has a handful of counts. The chain has TRBV6-5 and TRBJ1-2; TRBD1 matches at 8 bases. V dropped 5 bases and J dropped 10; count of bases not matched to a gene: 9. Germline V CDR1 and CDR2: MNHEY, SVGAGI. The CDR3 spans 13 residues. This chain's CDR3 is CASSPDRGPSYTF. The CDR3 DNA follows: TGTGCCAGCAGTCCCGACAGGGGCCCATCCTACACCTTC.

There are many counts of this clonotype. The rearrangement uses TRBV7-6 and TRBJ1-1; no clear D gene. CDR1 SGHVS and CDR2 FNYEAQ come from the germline V gene. This CDR3 has 16 amino acids. Trimming cost V 4 bases and J 0 bases, with 15 bases left between them. CDR3 loop: CASSSRPTNLNTEAFF. The CDR3 DNA reads as TGTGCCAGCAGCTCCAGACCGACTAATTTGAACACTGAAGCTTTCTTT.